These 21 T cell receptor beta chains share one sample of origin, sequenced in a study of OX40 agonist ivuxolimab in advanced cancers. Method: immunoSEQ multiplex PCR; TCRdb's copy keeps in-frame clones and lacks some. In the table there are around 33,000 clones, more than 75% of which are singletons. The material sequenced was CD4+ or CD8+ T cells sorted from blood, taken in a trial of the OX40 agonist ivuxolimab. These receptors came from an adult with an advanced solid tumor such as melanoma, head and neck, liver or kidney cancer.

This clone appeared many times. The chain uses TRBV29-1 and TRBJ2-3, with 9 bases lining up with TRBD2. There are 14 residues in the CDR3. Germline values: CDR1 SQVTM, CDR2 ANQGSEA. Trimming at V came to 6 bases and at J to 3 bases, leaving 7 bases not matched to a gene. This CDR3 is CSVLYSGSTDTQYF. DNA of the CDR3: TGCAGCGTCCTCTATAGCGGGAGTACAGATACGCAGTATTTT.

The chain couples TRBV2 to TRBJ1-2; 9 bases are a match to TRBD1. Unmatched junction bases numbered 5, after V lost 8 bases and J lost 1 base. This CDR3 is 14 amino acids long. Germline lookup yields CDR1 SNHLY and CDR2 FYNNEI. The CDR3 nucleotides are TGTGCCAGCGCACCGGGACAGGGTAACTATGGCTACACCTTC. Translating gives CASAPGQGNYGYTF. Combining the CDR3 with reference TRBV2 and TRBJ1-2 gives the whole variable domain EPEVTQTPSHQVTQMGQEVILRCVPISNHLYFYWYRQILGQKVEFLVSFYNNEISEKSEIFDDQFSVERPDGSNFTLKIRSTKLEDSAMYFCASAPGQGNYGYTFGSGTRLTVV.

The sample holds a few counts of this clone. The chain uses TRBV19 and TRBJ1-5; maybe TRBD1 (5 bases). CDR3 length equals 13 residues. Germline V gene lookup returns CDR1 LNHDA and CDR2 SQIVND (reference sequence). V lost 3 bases and J lost 5, with 8 bases in between. The CDR3 protein is CASSISGHQPQHF. As DNA, the CDR3 is TGTGCCAGTAGTATTTCGGGGCATCAGCCCCAGCATTTT.

V gene TRBV9 combines with J gene TRBJ2-2, with 7 bases that match TRBD1. The trim removed 4 bases at V and 4 bases at J, leaving 10 bases unmatched. The length of the CDR3 is 16 residues. The germline CDR1 and CDR2 sequences are SGDLS and YYNGEE. The CDR3 DNA is TGTGCCAGCAGCCCGCGACAGGGATCCCGCACCGGGGAGCTGTTTTTT. This encodes CASSPRQGSRTGELFF.

The V call is TRBV9, the J call TRBJ1-3; 8 bases fit TRBD1. Germline V CDR1 and CDR2: SGDLS, YYNGEE. Trimming took 4 bases from V and 3 from J; bases not matched to a gene: 15. The CDR3 extends over 18 amino acids. In DNA form, the CDR3 reads TGTGCCAGCAGCACAAGCCACCCTCAGGGGGCAGGTGGAAACACCATATATTTT. Translating gives CASSTSHPQGAGGNTIYF.

V is TRBV9 and J is TRBJ1-4; a possible D gene is TRBD1 (5 bases). CDR3 length: 15 residues. V dropped 3 bases and J dropped 4 bases, with 13 bases sitting between them. Germline CDR1 and CDR2: SGDLS and YYNGEE. Here the CDR3 DNA reads TGTGCCAGCAGCGAGCAGTGGGACGGTAATGAAAAACTGTTTTTT. Amino acids: CASSEQWDGNEKLFF.

CDR3 in amino acids: CASSSGSQPQHF. The CDR3 region has the DNA TGTGCCAGCAGCTCCGGGAGTCAGCCCCAGCATTTT. The gene calls are TRBV7-8 and TRBJ1-5; D gene uncertain. V lost 4 bases and J 6 bases, leaving 7 bases between the germline ends. The CDR3 covers 12 residues. Germline V CDR1 and CDR2: SGHVS, FQNEAQ.

The chain combines TRBV7-9 with TRBJ2-7, with TRBD1 identical over 7 bases. J gave up 5 bases and V 6 bases, and 13 bases lay outside the gene matches. This CDR3 spans 15 amino acids. CDR1 SEHNR and CDR2 FQNEAQ come from the germline V gene (reference sequence). The CDR3 DNA reads TGTGCCAGCAGGCTTAACCGGGACAGCCTCCACGAGCAGTACTTC. Translation gives CASRLNRDSLHEQYF.

This rearrangement joins TRBV23-1 to TRBJ2-1, with 11 bases matching TRBD2. TRBV23-1 carries the ORF label, with uncertain function. The CDR3 is 16 residues long. Trimming at V came to 6 bases and at J to 5 bases, leaving 9 bases not matched to a gene. CDR3 sequence reads: CASSQDPSGGNNEQFF. DNA for the CDR3: TGCGCCAGCAGCCAAGATCCTAGCGGGGGGAACAATGAGCAGTTCTTC.

This clone was detected once. V usage is TRBV4-1 and J usage is TRBJ1-1; tentative D call: TRBD1 (5 bases). V lost 4 bases to trimming and J lost 9 bases, with 18 bases between them. Germline V CDR1 and CDR2: MGHRA, YSYEKL. The CDR3 runs to 14 residues. CDR3 sequence: CASSPIYRRGKAFF. The CDR3 DNA reads as TGCGCCAGCAGCCCAATCTACAGACGGGGGAAAGCTTTCTTT.

This clone appeared once. J is TRBJ1-5 and V is TRBV6-1, with D perhaps TRBD1 (5 bases). V lost 0 bases and J 4 bases, leaving 13 bases between the germline ends. The CDR3 runs 16 residues. CDR1 is MNHNS, CDR2 SASEGT, per germline. The CDR3 DNA is TGTGCCAGCAGTGAAGCCGGGGCAGAGCCAAATCAGCCCCAGCATTTT. Protein sequence: CASSEAGAEPNQPQHF.

The chain recombines TRBV27 with TRBJ2-5; 7 nucleotides agree with TRBD1. Per the germline V gene, CDR1 is MNHEY and CDR2 is SMNVEV (reference sequence). V was clipped by 8 bases and J by 1 base; unmatched bases: 4. This CDR3 has 13 amino acids. Here the CDR3 DNA reads TGTGCCAGCCCCTGGGACAGCCAAGAGACCCAGTACTTC. Amino acids: CASPWDSQETQYF.

This sequence joins TRBV27 and TRBJ2-2, with D uncertain. Germline-derived CDR1 and CDR2 are MNHEY and SMNVEV (reference sequence). The CDR3 has 15 amino acids. The V end was cut by 2 bases, the J end by 2 bases, with 9 bases between. CDR3 sequence (DNA): TGTGCCAGCAGTTTAGCCTACCTCAACACCGGGGAGCTGTTTTTT. Residues: CASSLAYLNTGELFF.

The chain is built from TRBV19 and TRBJ1-6, with a possible D match to TRBD1 (5 bases). CDR3 length: 15 amino acids. Trimming pared 5 bases from V and 8 bases from J, leaving 16 bases between. The germline V gene has CDR1 LNHDA and CDR2 SQIVND (reference sequence). CDR3 sequence: CASSPSAGGDSPLHF. Here the CDR3 DNA reads TGTGCCAGTAGTCCCTCCGCCGGGGGAGATTCACCCCTCCACTTT. The complete variable domain, with remaining parts taken from reference TRBV19 and TRBJ1-6, reads DGGITQSPKYLFRKEGQNVTLSCEQNLNHDAMYWYRQDPGQGLRLIYYSQIVNDFQKGDIAEGYSVSREKKESFPLTVTSAQKNPTAFYLCASSPSAGGDSPLHFGNGTRLTVT.

This clone was seen a single time. The chain employs TRBV18 and TRBJ2-3; D is unclear. The CDR3 is made up of 13 amino acids. V lost 5 bases, J lost 6 bases, and 12 bases lay in between. The germline CDR1 and CDR2 sequences are KGHSH and LQKENI. The CDR3 loop reads CASSTTESDTQYF. The CDR3 nucleotides read TGTGCCAGCTCAACAACAGAGTCGGATACGCAGTATTTT. Together with reference TRBV18 and TRBJ2-3, the CDR3 gives the full variable domain: NAGVMQNPRHLVRRRGQEARLRCSPMKGHSHVYWYRQLPEEGLKFMVYLQKENIIDESGMPKERFSAEFPKEGPSILRIQQVVRGDSAAYFCASSTTESDTQYFGPGTRLTVL.

The chain combines TRBV9 with TRBJ2-3, with 13 bases aligning to TRBD2. Per the germline V gene, CDR1 is SGDLS and CDR2 is YYNGEE. The CDR3 totals 17 residues. The V and J ends lost 4 bases and 0 bases, in that order; junction bases with no gene match: 5. CDR3: CASSSGTSGVSTDTQYF. The CDR3 DNA follows: TGTGCCAGCAGCTCCGGGACTAGCGGGGTTAGCACAGATACGCAGTATTTT.

The chain employs TRBV19 and TRBJ2-3; 13 positions agree with TRBD2. The CDR3 is made up of 14 amino acids. In germline, CDR1 is LNHDA, CDR2 SQIVND (reference sequence). V was clipped by 8 bases and J by 4 bases; unmatched bases: 3. CDR3 bases: TGTGCCAGTGGACTAGCGGGAGAGGCAGATACGCAGTATTTT. Its protein product is CASGLAGEADTQYF.

The CDR3 DNA is TGTGCCAGCTCACCACTCGACAGGGTTAATGAAAAACTGTTTTTT. Amino acid sequence: CASSPLDRVNEKLFF. The rearrangement links TRBV18 to TRBJ1-4, with 7 bases identical to TRBD1. Germline V gene data show CDR1 as KGHSH and CDR2 as LQKENI. The CDR3 covers 15 residues. The ends lost 1 base at V and 4 bases at J; junction bases unmatched: 3.

The V call is TRBV7-9, the J call TRBJ2-1; D gene uncertain. Per germline, CDR1 SEHNR and CDR2 FQNEAQ (reference sequence). The ends were cut back, 3 bases at V and 4 bases at J, with 19 bases in the middle. The CDR3 has 17 amino acids. The DNA for the CDR3 is TGTGCCAGCAGCTTGATCCCCAAGACGTCCCCTTACAATGAGCAGTTCTTC. The encoded protein is CASSLIPKTSPYNEQFF.

This rearrangement joins TRBV19 to TRBJ1-5; 9 bases line up with TRBD1. The V gene end was trimmed by 5 bases and the J gene end by 7 bases; junction bases not matched to a gene: 9. CDR3 length: 15 residues. The V gene's germline CDR1 is LNHDA and CDR2 SQIVND (reference sequence). In DNA form, the CDR3 reads TGTGCCAGTAGTCCGGGACAGGGCCCGAAACAGCCCCAGCATTTT. Protein product: CASSPGQGPKQPQHF.

In this sample, this clone turned up a few times. Other DNA sequences in this specimen translate into the identical CDR3. The J gene is TRBJ2-5, the V gene TRBV28; D remains ambiguous. The CDR3 is 11 residues long. Trimming left V 4 bases short and J 5 bases short, with 5 bases between. Looked up from germline, CDR1 is MDHEN and CDR2 is SYDVKM. In DNA, the CDR3 is TGTGCCAGCAGTTCCCCCGAGACCCAGTACTTC. Translating gives CASSSPETQYF. Full variable domain (remainder filled in from reference TRBV28 and TRBJ2-5): DVKVTQSSRYLVKRTGEKVFLECVQDMDHENMFWYRQDPGLGLRLIYFSYDVKMKEKGDIPEGYSVSREKKERFSLILESASTNQTSMYLCASSSPETQYFGPGTRLLVL.